This T cell receptor (beta chain) is drawn from a study of cytomegalovirus exposure and HLA in healthy donors (dated by TCRdb to the late 2010s). Background for the entire study: A later analysis indicated that the roughly 130 validation repertoires were generated on the platform also employed for the roughly 650 repertoires of the first cohort. The aim of the study was to test whether cataloging public T cell receptors could identify signatures of past pathogen exposure. Along with the approximately 700-subject first cohort, a separate validation cohort of over a hundred different subjects was used. The study combined high-throughput TCR immunosequencing, statistical association of individual TCRs with disease status, and machine learning to predict cytomegalovirus infection status.

V and J lose 0 bases and 3 bases, and a span of 10 bases separates them. Reading from cysteine to phenylalanine, the CDR3 counts 15 amino acids. Solely the CDR3 DNA is kept, with 45 bases framed from the first base. CDR1 and CDR2 (SGHRS, YFSETQ) derive from the germline V gene. The donors were included in the validation cohort of approximately 130 subjects, a group kept apart from the approximately 670-subject first cohort. On the study overall, not on this receptor specifically: Most TCR sequences were observed very rarely across donors, whereas some public TCRs were present in many individuals. A few of the identified cytomegalovirus-associated TCR beta chains were confirmed in vitro to be specific for cytomegalovirus antigens. In the study, around 150 TCR beta chains were listed as associated with cytomegalovirus. The validation cohort had no HLA typing available for a later analysis, so co-occurrence within that cohort was assessed over all 130 or so repertoires. Subsequent analysis determined that TCRs grouped into clusters in the first cohort also showed a tendency toward co-occurrence across the 120 validation repertoires, and 94% of cluster scores exceeded 0. It was suggested by the authors that the approach could potentially be generalized to other disease states and immunological phenotypes. The classifier was reported to diagnose cytomegalovirus status with high specificity and sensitivity in both the original and validation cohorts.

Libraries were prepared through the immunoSEQ multiplex PCR assay. Per the original workflow: A statistical classification framework was developed to diagnose cytomegalovirus status using the catalog of TCR beta chain sequences. This is the immuneACCESS table as TCRdb keeps it, with only in-frame sequences that have V and J called. A part of the clones is gone; compared with another copy, unresolved V genes explain less than half, and the rest is unexplained. The DNA was the basis for D and trimming; V, J and clone size are from that table. In this sample the table shows tens of thousands of clones, 85% to 95% of which occur a single time. The ten largest account for around 0.69% of the sample. Worth noting for this clone: The target of this receptor is not known. Within one base of it there is no much larger clone, and no base qualities were kept.

The clonotype was recovered from a woman under 30 in good health and CMV-seronegative. The sequenced material came from PBMCs. The chain couples TRBV5-1 to TRBJ2-1, with TRBD2 as a weak D call on 6 bases. The base sequence is TGCGCCAGCAGCTTGGGGCGGGGATACTACAATGAGCAGTTCTTC. Translation gives CASSLGRGYYNEQFF. Joined to the reference TRBV5-1 and TRBJ2-1 proteins, this CDR3 gives the full variable domain: KAGVTQTPRYLIKTRGQQVTLSCSPISGHRSVSWYQQTPGQGLQFLFEYFSETQRNKGNFPGRFSGRQFSNSRSEMNVSTLELGDSALYLCASSLGRGYYNEQFFGPGTRLTVL.